What follows are 5 T cell receptor beta chains derived from one specimen sequenced in a study of T-cell memory formation after mild COVID-19. TCRdb redid the calling of the 5' RACE reads with MiXCR, one entry per CDR3 protein. In the table there are under 450,000 distinct CDR3 sequences, around an eighth of which are singletons. The sequenced sample consisted of PBMCs or a T cell subset sorted from them (not recorded which). Receptor source: a man aged 18 to 30 who had mild COVID-19 (a few samples of this study predate the infection). Cell type and time point are not known.

This clonotype was seen more than once but under ten times. The rearrangement links TRBV6-1 to TRBJ1-1, with 9 bases aligning to TRBD1. CDR3 length: 14 amino acids. From germline, CDR1 is MNHNS and CDR2 SASEGT. Trimming took 6 bases from V and 4 from J; bases not matched to a gene: 6. Here the CDR3 reads CASSPGQGLTEAFF. The CDR3 region has the DNA TGTGCCAGCAGCCCGGGACAGGGCCTCACTGAAGCTTTCTTT.

At least ten counts were recorded for this clonotype. The rearrangement uses TRBV5-4 and TRBJ2-5; TRBD1 agrees at 9 bases. This CDR3 region has 14 residues. Germline CDR1 SGHNT, CDR2 YYREEE (reference sequence). Trimming at V came to 2 bases and at J to 1 base, leaving 0 bases not matched to a gene. CDR3 DNA sequence: TGTGCCAGCAGCTTACAGGGGGCCCAAGAGACCCAGTACTTC. The encoded protein is CASSLQGAQETQYF.

This clonotype was observed a few times. The V call is TRBV7-2, the J call TRBJ1-1; maybe TRBD1 (6 bases). V was cut by 4 bases and J by 4 bases, with 19 bases left in between. The CDR3 covers 16 residues. The germline CDR1 and CDR2 sequences are SGHTA and FQGNSA. CDR3 nucleotide sequence: TGTGCCAGCAGCTCGCCGCAGGGGAATCGGGGCACTGAAGCTTTCTTT. It specifies CASSSPQGNRGTEAFF.

This clonotype was seen a few times. CDR3 nucleotide sequence: TGTGCCACCGGGGGGGGCTGGCAGCCCCAGCATTTT. Encoded protein: CATGGGWQPQHF. The chain is built from TRBV6-2 or TRBV6-3 and TRBJ1-5; weak D call: TRBD1 (6 bases). The germline V gene encodes CDR1 MNHEY and CDR2 SVGEGT. The CDR3 is 12 residues long. The V and J ends lost 10 bases and 7 bases respectively, with 14 bases between them.

This clonotype came up a few times. V is TRBV15 and J is TRBJ1-6; no clear D gene. The germline V and J ends were trimmed by 8 bases and 5 bases, with 16 bases remaining between them. The CDR3 is 15 amino acids. The V gene's germline CDR1 is LNHNV and CDR2 YYDKDF (reference sequence). Here the CDR3 DNA reads TGTGCCACCCGGGGTCGGACCACCGATAATTCACCCCTCCACTTT. The encoded protein is CATRGRTTDNSPLHF.